This is a list of T cell receptor beta chains from one sample in a study of CD8+CD57+ T cells in acquired aplastic anemia. Each CDR3 protein is one row after TCRdb ran MiXCR on the reads. The repertoire has around 200,000 distinct CDR3 sequences, 48% of them found once; the top ten carry about an eighth. The specimen was sorted CD4+, CD8+, or CD8+CD57+ T cells (not recorded which) from PBMCs. These receptors came from a human donor with aplastic anemia. Each CDR3 is given with its conserved first and last residue. A D gene is named only where the DNA matches it firmly.

V: TRBV2
J: TRBJ1-1
D: .
CDR3: CASRVRGGNTEAFF

V: TRBV2
J: TRBJ1-6
D: TRBD1
CDR3: CASSVRQGESRTLHF

V: TRBV6-2/TRBV6-3
J: TRBJ2-3
D: .
CDR3: CASRRQSTDTQYF

V: TRBV5-6
J: TRBJ2-7
D: .
CDR3: CASSAALTGEQYF

V: TRBV7-8
J: TRBJ2-5
D: TRBD2
CDR3: CASSLGTSGGGSQETQYF

V: TRBV12-3/TRBV12-4
J: TRBJ1-3
D: TRBD1
CDR3: CASSRPTGLGNTIYF

V: TRBV29-1
J: TRBJ2-5
D: TRBD1
CDR3: CSVDPGQGGETQYF

V: TRBV20-1
J: TRBJ2-1
D: .
CDR3: CSPRRGSYNEQFF

V: TRBV28
J: TRBJ1-2
D: TRBD1
CDR3: CASSSPGQGASGYGYTF

V: TRBV5-1
J: TRBJ1-4
D: .
CDR3: CASSLEGTTRGKLFF

V: TRBV7-2
J: TRBJ2-1
D: .
CDR3: CASSLGFTSEFF

V: TRBV2
J: TRBJ2-7
D: TRBD1
CDR3: CASRDRGSPYEQYF

V: TRBV12-3/TRBV12-4
J: TRBJ2-3
D: TRBD2
CDR3: CASSLGTSGRRDTQYF

V: TRBV7-8
J: TRBJ2-2
D: .
CDR3: CASSFALTGELFF

V: TRBV20-1
J: TRBJ1-2
D: .
CDR3: CSARRSKSTAYGYTF

V: TRBV19
J: TRBJ1-1
D: TRBD1
CDR3: CAKPRDRNSAEAFF

V: TRBV20-1
J: TRBJ2-4
D: TRBD2
CDR3: CSAPKGSGGLLAKNIQYF

V: TRBV5-1
J: TRBJ1-1
D: .
CDR3: CASSPSDRRTGTEAFF

V: TRBV19
J: TRBJ2-1
D: .
CDR3: CASSMPNGGNNEQFF

V: TRBV5-4
J: TRBJ1-2
D: TRBD1
CDR3: CASSPDRGYGYTF

V: TRBV28
J: TRBJ2-7
D: .
CDR3: CASSLFGGVGEQYF

V: TRBV24-1
J: TRBJ2-7
D: .
CDR3: CATSDLDEQYF

V: TRBV12-5
J: TRBJ2-7
D: .
CDR3: CASGQFSYEQYF

V: TRBV7-3
J: TRBJ2-7
D: TRBD1
CDR3: CASSLTGQGESEQYF

V: TRBV12-3/TRBV12-4
J: TRBJ2-1
D: .
CDR3: CASSTGLREFF

V: TRBV19
J: TRBJ2-2
D: .
CDR3: CASSILSGLTGELFF

V: TRBV12-3/TRBV12-4
J: TRBJ2-1
D: .
CDR3: CASTPPGHEQFF

V: TRBV18
J: TRBJ2-3
D: TRBD2
CDR3: CASSPPLSSGYTDTQYF

V: TRBV7-9
J: TRBJ2-5
D: TRBD2
CDR3: CASSLGLAAKGTQYF

V: TRBV13
J: TRBJ2-1
D: TRBD1
CDR3: CASSLVSPGGSYNEQFF

V: TRBV5-6
J: TRBJ2-7
D: TRBD1
CDR3: CASSPPGQVYSYEQYF

V: TRBV5-1
J: TRBJ2-5
D: .
CDR3: CASSLEEGTQYF

V: TRBV30
J: TRBJ2-1
D: .
CDR3: CAGGRNNEQFF

V: TRBV2
J: TRBJ2-3
D: TRBD2
CDR3: CASPSGRGADTQYF

V: TRBV15
J: TRBJ1-1
D: .
CDR3: CATSRPTLGNTEAFF

V: TRBV6-1
J: TRBJ2-7
D: TRBD1
CDR3: CASSERGPTYEQYF

V: TRBV24-1
J: TRBJ2-5
D: TRBD2
CDR3: CATSDSGAGVEETQYF

V: TRBV12-3/TRBV12-4
J: TRBJ2-1
D: TRBD1
CDR3: CASSLRQGAINEQFF

V: TRBV7-8
J: TRBJ1-5
D: TRBD1
CDR3: CASSSKGTGGSNQPQHF

V: TRBV5-5
J: TRBJ2-7
D: TRBD1
CDR3: CASSPTDRVSYEQYF

V: TRBV20-1
J: TRBJ2-2
D: .
CDR3: CSAQRIANTGELFF